The 31 T cell receptor beta chains below were found in one sample sequenced in a study of beta chain features in type 1 diabetes. What was sequenced were expressed TCRB transcripts, since all of the isolated RNA had been reverse transcribed. Generated by immunoSEQ multiplex PCR, the TCRdb table keeps only in-frame clones and is missing some. The sample lists under 300,000 clones, 7% to 9% occurring once. The sequencing sample was made of central memory CD4+ T cells from blood. The receptors originated from a woman between 18 and 30 years old in good health.

This clone was counted a few times. The junction shows a germline mismatch at one end, possibly a read error. The chain carries TRBV5-5 and TRBJ1-2, with D possibly matching TRBD1 (6 bases). Germline CDR1 and CDR2: SGHKS and YYEKEE (reference sequence). The CDR3 length is 15 residues. CDR3 sequence (DNA): TGCGCCAGCAGCCAAGATGCGTCAGGGGCTTATGGCTACACCTTC. It specifies CASSQDASGAYGYTF. Full variable domain (remainder filled in from reference TRBV5-5 and TRBJ1-2): DAGVTQSPTHLIKTRGQQVTLRCSPISGHKSVSWYQQVLGQGPQFIFQYYEKEERGRGNFPDRFSARQFPNYSSELNVNALLLGDSALYLCASSQDASGAYGYTFGSGTRLTVV.

There are a few counts of this clone. V and J are TRBV9 and TRBJ1-3; 7 bases align to TRBD1. With V trimmed by 4 bases and J by 0 bases, 7 bases remained unmatched. The germline V gene encodes CDR1 SGDLS and CDR2 YYNGEE. The CDR3 spans 16 residues. The CDR3 coding sequence is TGTGCCAGCAGCCGGAGAGGACAGGTCTCTGGAAACACCATATATTTT. This encodes CASSRRGQVSGNTIYF.

The chain couples TRBV5-4 to TRBJ1-4; tentative D call: TRBD1 (5 bases). The V end lost 5 bases, the J end lost 0 bases, and 11 bases lay between the germline ends. CDR3 length equals 15 residues. CDR1 is SGHNT and CDR2 is YYREEE in the germline V gene (reference sequence). The CDR3 spells CASSQAGTTNEKLFF. CDR3 DNA sequence: TGTGCCAGCAGTCAAGCAGGGACAACTAATGAAAAACTGTTTTTT.

In this sample, this clone turned up a few times. The rearrangement links TRBV7-8 to TRBJ2-5, with 8 bases fitting TRBD1. V dropped 5 bases and J dropped 4; count of bases not matched to a gene: 12. The CDR3 consists of 16 residues. The germline V gene has CDR1 SGHVS and CDR2 FQNEAQ. As DNA, the CDR3 is TGTGCCAGCAGCGGACAGGGTTCGGGGATATCAGAGACCCAGTACTTC. Residues: CASSGQGSGISETQYF.

This clone has only a few counts. The V gene is TRBV18, the J gene TRBJ2-1, with D possibly being TRBD1 (6 bases). The V and J ends lost 3 bases and 4 bases respectively, with 13 bases between them. The CDR3 is made up of 15 amino acids. Per germline, CDR1 KGHSH and CDR2 LQKENI. The CDR3 loop reads CASSPRTAGYNEQFF. For the CDR3, the DNA is TGTGCCAGCTCACCTAGGACAGCTGGGTACAATGAGCAGTTCTTC.

J is TRBJ2-5 and V is TRBV29-1; tentatively, D is TRBD1 (7 bases). The CDR3 covers 16 residues. The V end was cut by 5 bases, the J end by 1 base, with 20 bases between. CDR1 SQVTM and CDR2 ANQGSEA come from the germline V gene. The CDR3 protein is CSVKLAGQLFQETQYF. The CDR3, as DNA: TGCAGCGTTAAACTCGCGGGACAGTTGTTCCAAGAGACCCAGTACTTC.

This clone was counted only a few times. The sample has other DNA sequences that encode this CDR3 too. The chain employs TRBV11-2 and TRBJ2-7; tentatively, D is TRBD1 or TRBD2 (6 bases each). CDR1 SGHAT and CDR2 FQNNGV come from the germline V gene. CDR3 length equals 14 residues. Deletions cut 0 bases from V and 7 bases from J, with 13 bases between. The CDR3 here is CASSLDRRGREQYV. Written as DNA, the CDR3 is TGTGCCAGCAGCTTAGATCGTCGGGGGCGAGAGCAGTACGTC.

A remark on this clone: This specimen includes other DNA sequences encoding the same CDR3. V usage is TRBV4-3 and J usage is TRBJ1-2; D uncertain. Germline loops: CDR1 LGHNA, CDR2 YSLEER. The CDR3 contains 14 residues. The V end lost 1 base, the J end lost 2 bases, and 8 bases lay between the germline ends. The CDR3: CASSQGTGNYGYTF. CDR3 sequence (DNA): TGCGCCAGCAGCCAAGGGACGGGGAACTATGGCTACACCTTC.

V usage is TRBV27 and J usage is TRBJ1-6; 8 positions agree with TRBD1. The CDR3 runs 16 residues. V was pared by 6 bases and J by 7 bases, with 11 bases of the junction left unmatched. The germline gives CDR1 MNHEY, CDR2 SMNVEV (reference sequence). The CDR3 here is CASRQGGNRCNSPLHF. The CDR3, as DNA: TGTGCCAGCAGACAGGGGGGGAACAGGTGCAATTCACCCCTCCACTTT.

The chain carries TRBV6-6 and TRBJ2-1; D is uncertain. There are 14 residues in the CDR3. Per the germline V gene, CDR1 is MNHNY and CDR2 is SVGAGI (reference sequence). Trimming took 6 bases from V and 0 from J, leaving 9 bases between them. The CDR3 loop reads CASSGSSSYNEQFF. CDR3 in DNA: TGTGCCAGCAGCGGCTCCAGCTCCTACAATGAGCAGTTCTTC.

The V gene is TRBV18, the J gene TRBJ2-7, with D maybe TRBD2 (5 bases). CDR1 KGHSH and CDR2 LQKENI come from the germline V gene. V was trimmed by 1 base and J by 3 bases, leaving 7 bases between them. The CDR3 consists of 13 residues. CDR3 sequence: CASSPRRSYEQYV. The CDR3 nucleotides are TGTGCCAGCTCACCACGGAGGAGCTACGAGCAGTACGTC.

The chain links TRBV9 to TRBJ1-3, with D possibly TRBD1 on 5 matching bases. CDR1 is SGDLS and CDR2 is YYNGEE in the germline V gene. The CDR3 has 13 amino acids. Trimming removed 7 bases at V and 1 base at J, with 9 bases between. Here the CDR3 DNA reads TGTGCCAGCTATCGGGGGTCTGGAAACACCATATATTTT. Its translation: CASYRGSGNTIYF.

This clone was counted only a few times. The chain recombines TRBV2 with TRBJ1-2; 10 bases match TRBD1. There are 13 residues in the CDR3. V dropped 8 bases and J dropped 7; count of bases not matched to a gene: 7. CDR1 is SNHLY and CDR2 is FYNNEI in the germline V gene. CDR3 loop: CASRQGATPGYTF. The CDR3 nucleotides are TGTGCCAGCCGACAGGGGGCGACTCCTGGCTACACCTTC.

This clone has a count of ten or more. The rearrangement joins TRBV7-9 to TRBJ1-1; a weak D match, TRBD1 (5 bases). V was pared by 5 bases and J by 13 bases, with 17 bases between. CDR1 is SEHNR and CDR2 is FQNEAQ in the germline V gene (reference sequence). The CDR3 has 12 residues. Here the CDR3 reads CASSPPSGRGFF. The CDR3 DNA reads TGTGCCAGCAGCCCCCCTTCGGGGAGGGGTTTCTTT.

This clone has just a few counts. The gene calls are TRBV6-6 and TRBJ2-3; tentative D call: TRBD1 (5 bases). Germline V gene lookup returns CDR1 MNHNY and CDR2 SVGAGI (reference sequence). V shed 6 bases and J shed 1 base, with 11 bases lying between them. The CDR3 is 14 amino acids. The CDR3 here is CASRDIDGTDTQYF. The CDR3 coding sequence is TGTGCCAGCAGGGACATCGACGGCACAGATACGCAGTATTTT.

This clone was detected a few times. The gene calls are TRBV5-4 and TRBJ2-1; 7 nucleotides match TRBD2. Germline CDR1 reads SGHNT; CDR2 reads YYREEE (reference sequence). The CDR3 has 13 residues. Unmatched junction bases numbered 8, after V lost 6 bases and J lost 8 bases. In nucleotides, the CDR3 is TGTGCCAGCAAAGAGCGGGATCGGGATGAGCAGTTCTTC. Translation: CASKERDRDEQFF.

The chain uses TRBV2 and TRBJ2-7; D call uncertain. The CDR3 sequence is 13 residues long. Trimming removed 4 bases at V and 6 bases at J, with 13 bases between. Germline lookup yields CDR1 SNHLY and CDR2 FYNNEI. CDR3 in DNA: TGTGCCAGCAGTGTTTCGGATGCCCGCGAGCAGTACTTC. This gives the protein CASSVSDAREQYF.

There are a few counts of this clone. The J gene is TRBJ2-7, the V gene TRBV7-2, with unresolved D. CDR3 length: 15 amino acids. From germline, CDR1 is SGHTA and CDR2 FQGNSA. V dropped 4 bases and J dropped 3 bases, with 16 bases sitting between them. For the CDR3, the DNA is TGTGCCAGCAGCTCCCCACGGAGAGCTCTCTACGAGCAGTACTTC. Its translation: CASSSPRRALYEQYF. The full variable domain, with the rest looked up from reference TRBV7-2 and TRBJ2-7, is GAGVSQSPSNKVTEKGKDVELRCDPISGHTALYWYRQSLGQGLEFLIYFQGNSAPDKSGLPSDRFSAERTGGSVSTLTIQRTQQEDSAVYLCASSSPRRALYEQYFGPGTRLTVT.

This clone was counted a few times. The chain carries TRBV27 and TRBJ1-6; 8 bases map to TRBD1. The germline gives CDR1 MNHEY, CDR2 SMNVEV (reference sequence). The CDR3 sequence is 19 residues long. V lost 0 bases to trimming and J lost 4 bases; unmatched junction nucleotides: 11. The CDR3 region has the DNA TGTGCCAGCAGTTTATCGATTCCGAACAGGGGGGGGTATAATTCACCCCTCCACTTT. Translated, it gives CASSLSIPNRGGYNSPLHF.

This clone was seen many times. The junction does not match germline at one end; this may be a read error. The chain couples TRBV23-1 to TRBJ1-1, with no clear D. TRBV23-1 is marked as an open reading frame, function uncertain. CDR3 length equals 13 residues. As DNA, the CDR3 is TGCGCCAGCAGTCAAAATTCTCATCCCGGACTGGGTTTT. Protein product: CASSQNSHPGLGF.

This clone appeared many times. The genes are TRBV2 and TRBJ1-5; D is unclear. Trimming left V 4 bases short and J 6 bases short, with 10 bases between. There are 13 residues in the CDR3. Germline V gene lookup returns CDR1 SNHLY and CDR2 FYNNEI. CDR3 DNA: TGTGCCAGCAGTGCGGAGGGTTCTCAGCCCCAGCATTTT. This sequence encodes CASSAEGSQPQHF.

This clone has just a few counts. The CDR3 nucleotides are TGTGCCAGCAGCCAAGAGGGACTAGCGGTGTACAATGAGCAGTTCTTC. Translating it yields CASSQEGLAVYNEQFF. The genes are TRBV11-3 and TRBJ2-1, with TRBD2 matching 11 bases. Trimming at V came to 5 bases and at J to 4 bases, leaving 7 bases not matched to a gene. From germline, CDR1 is SGHNT and CDR2 YENEEA. The CDR3 extends over 16 amino acids.

In its sample, this clone was seen a few times. The rearrangement links TRBV2 to TRBJ1-5; TRBD1 aligns across 7 bases. The CDR3 has 15 amino acids. Germline lookup yields CDR1 SNHLY and CDR2 FYNNEI. Losses at the gene ends were 3 bases for V and 7 bases for J; bases not matched to a gene: 9. CDR3 protein: CASSENRGREQPQHF. The CDR3 DNA reads as TGTGCCAGCAGTGAGAACAGGGGACGGGAACAGCCCCAGCATTTT.

V usage is TRBV2 and J usage is TRBJ1-3; D remains ambiguous. Per germline, CDR1 SNHLY and CDR2 FYNNEI. The CDR3 contains 14 residues. V shed 8 bases and J shed 0 bases, with 11 bases lying between them. The CDR3 protein is CASLTGSSGNTIYF. The CDR3, as DNA: TGTGCCAGCCTCACGGGCAGCTCTGGAAACACCATATATTTT.

The chain carries TRBV7-2 and TRBJ1-6; D is possibly TRBD1 (6 bases). The length of the CDR3 is 16 residues. CDR1 is SGHTA, CDR2 FQGNSA, per germline. V was pared by 0 bases and J by 10 bases, with 16 bases between. CDR3 region: CASSLARTVRESPLHF. The CDR3 DNA is TGTGCCAGCAGCTTAGCCCGGACAGTTCGAGAGTCACCCCTCCACTTT.

This clone occurred many times. CDR3: CASSLRQGQFF. DNA for the CDR3: TGTGCCAGCAGTTTACGACAGGGGCAGTTTTTT. The V gene is TRBV2, the J gene TRBJ2-2; 8 positions agree with TRBD1. The J segment lost 16 bases and the V segment lost 5 bases, leaving 6 bases of the junction unmatched. CDR1 and CDR2 (germline): SNHLY, FYNNEI. The CDR3 spans 11 residues.

The chain combines TRBV7-2 with TRBJ1-1, with 8 positions matching TRBD1. The V gene end was trimmed by 3 bases and the J gene end by 4 bases; junction bases not matched to a gene: 1. The CDR3 extends over 13 amino acids. Germline CDR1 is SGHTA and CDR2 is FQGNSA. The CDR3 reads CASSFTGGTEAFF. CDR3 coding DNA: TGTGCCAGCAGCTTCACAGGGGGCACTGAAGCTTTCTTT.

This sequence joins TRBV30 and TRBJ2-3; 7 bases fit TRBD1. This CDR3 is 16 amino acids long. Germline V gives CDR1 GTSNPN, CDR2 SVGIG (reference sequence). The trim removed 0 bases at V and 0 bases at J, leaving 6 bases unmatched. The CDR3 loop is CAWSVLGTASTDTQYF. CDR3 sequence (DNA): TGTGCCTGGAGTGTACTTGGGACAGCCAGCACAGATACGCAGTATTTT.

The genes are TRBV29-1 and TRBJ1-6; tentatively, D is TRBD1 (5 bases). Germline loops: CDR1 SQVTM, CDR2 ANQGSEA. The CDR3 contains 14 residues. Trimming removed 5 bases from V and 9 bases from J, with 17 bases in between. The CDR3 nucleotides read TGCAGCGTTACGGAAGGAGGGACCAGTTCACCCCTCCACTTT. This encodes CSVTEGGTSSPLHF. Based on the CDR3 plus reference TRBV29-1 and TRBJ1-6, the full variable domain is SAVISQKPSRDICQRGTSLTIQCQVDSQVTMMFWYRQQPGQSLTLIATANQGSEATYESGFVIDKFPISRPNLTFSTLTVSNMSPEDSSIYLCSVTEGGTSSPLHFGNGTRLTVT.

This clone was seen a handful of times. The V gene is TRBV5-1, the J gene TRBJ2-2; no clear D. The CDR3 is made up of 15 amino acids. CDR1 and CDR2 from the germline V gene are SGHRS and YFSETQ. Trimming pared 2 bases from V and 10 bases from J, leaving 18 bases between. CDR3 sequence: CASSFESRRGSELFF. The CDR3 DNA follows: TGCGCCAGCAGCTTTGAGTCCAGGCGCGGCTCGGAGCTGTTTTTT.

This clone came up a few times. The chain couples TRBV2 to TRBJ1-2; D ambiguous. This CDR3 comprises 12 residues. From germline, CDR1 is SNHLY and CDR2 FYNNEI. Trimming removed 5 bases at V and 3 bases at J, with 7 bases between. CDR3 nucleotides: TGTGCCAGCAGTTCTAACGACTATGGCTACACCTTC. Translated: CASSSNDYGYTF.